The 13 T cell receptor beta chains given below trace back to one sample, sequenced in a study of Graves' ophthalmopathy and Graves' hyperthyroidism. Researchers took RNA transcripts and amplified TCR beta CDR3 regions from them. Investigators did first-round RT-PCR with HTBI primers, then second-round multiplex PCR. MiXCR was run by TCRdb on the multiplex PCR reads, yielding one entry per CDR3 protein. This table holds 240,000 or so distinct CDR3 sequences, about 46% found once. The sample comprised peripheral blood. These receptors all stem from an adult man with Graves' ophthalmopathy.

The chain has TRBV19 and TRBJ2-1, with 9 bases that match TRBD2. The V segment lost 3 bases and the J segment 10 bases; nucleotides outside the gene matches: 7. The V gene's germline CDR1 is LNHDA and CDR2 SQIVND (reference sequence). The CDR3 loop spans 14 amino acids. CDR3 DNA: TGTGCCAGTAGTATTCTGCGGGAGGGGGAAGAGCAGTTCTTC. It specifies CASSILREGEEQFF.

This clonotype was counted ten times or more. CDR3: CSVESMNTEAFF. CDR3 nucleotide sequence: TGCAGCGTTGAAAGCATGAACACTGAAGCTTTCTTT. The rearrangement joins TRBV29-1 to TRBJ1-1, with D uncertain. Germline V gene lookup returns CDR1 SQVTM and CDR2 ANQGSEA. V was trimmed by 2 bases and J by 0 bases, leaving 4 bases between them. CDR3 size: 12 residues.

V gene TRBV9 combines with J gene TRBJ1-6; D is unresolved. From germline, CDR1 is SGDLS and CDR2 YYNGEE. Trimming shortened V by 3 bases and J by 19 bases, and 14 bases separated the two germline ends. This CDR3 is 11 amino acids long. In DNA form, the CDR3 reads TGTGCCAGCAGCGCCGAATCGGCTGTACACTTT. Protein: CASSAESAVHF. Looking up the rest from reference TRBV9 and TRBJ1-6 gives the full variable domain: DSGVTQTPKHLITATGQRVTLRCSPRSGDLSVYWYQQSLDQGLQFLIQYYNGEERAKGNILERFSAQQFPDLHSELNLSSLELGDSALYFCASSAESAVHFGNGTRLTVT.

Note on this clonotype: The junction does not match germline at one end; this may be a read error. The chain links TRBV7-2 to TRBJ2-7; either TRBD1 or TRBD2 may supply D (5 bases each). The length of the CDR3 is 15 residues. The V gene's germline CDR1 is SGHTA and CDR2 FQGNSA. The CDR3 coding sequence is TGCGCCAGCAGCCAGGGCCCGGTGGGAGCTAGCGAGCAGTACTTC. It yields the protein CASSQGPVGASEQYF.

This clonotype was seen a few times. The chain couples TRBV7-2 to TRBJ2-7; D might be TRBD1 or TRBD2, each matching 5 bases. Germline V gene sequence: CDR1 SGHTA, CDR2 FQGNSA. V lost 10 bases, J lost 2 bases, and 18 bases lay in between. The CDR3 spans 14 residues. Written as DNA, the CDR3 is TGTGCCATCCCCGGGACCTTAGGCCCCTACGAGCAGTACTTC. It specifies CAIPGTLGPYEQYF. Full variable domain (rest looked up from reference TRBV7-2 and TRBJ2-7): GAGVSQSPSNKVTEKGKDVELRCDPISGHTALYWYRQSLGQGLEFLIYFQGNSAPDKSGLPSDRFSAERTGGSVSTLTIQRTQQEDSAVYLCAIPGTLGPYEQYFGPGTRLTVT.

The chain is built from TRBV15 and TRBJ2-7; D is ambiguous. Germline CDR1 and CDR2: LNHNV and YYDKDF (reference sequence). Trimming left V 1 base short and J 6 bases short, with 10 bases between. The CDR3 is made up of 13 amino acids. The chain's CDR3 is CATSRAGSGEQYF. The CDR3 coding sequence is TGTGCCACCAGCAGAGCAGGATCAGGCGAGCAGTACTTC.

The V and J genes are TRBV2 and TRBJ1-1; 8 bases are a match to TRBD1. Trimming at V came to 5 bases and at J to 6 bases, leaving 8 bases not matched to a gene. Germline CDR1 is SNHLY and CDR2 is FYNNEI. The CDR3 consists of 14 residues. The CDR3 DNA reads TGTGCCAGCAGTTTCGGACAGGGAGGTGCTGAAGCTTTCTTT. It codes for CASSFGQGGAEAFF.

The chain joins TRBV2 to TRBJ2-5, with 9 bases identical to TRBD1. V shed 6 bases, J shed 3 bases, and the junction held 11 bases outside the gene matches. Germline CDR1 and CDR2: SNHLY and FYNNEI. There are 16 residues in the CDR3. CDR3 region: CASRPQQGADEETQYF. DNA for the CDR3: TGTGCCAGCAGGCCGCAACAGGGGGCGGATGAAGAGACCCAGTACTTC.

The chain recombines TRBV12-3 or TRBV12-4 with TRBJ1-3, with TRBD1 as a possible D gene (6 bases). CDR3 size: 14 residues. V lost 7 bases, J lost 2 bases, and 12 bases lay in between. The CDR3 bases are TGTGCCAGCACTCCCTCAGGGGCTGGAAACACCATATATTTT. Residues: CASTPSGAGNTIYF.

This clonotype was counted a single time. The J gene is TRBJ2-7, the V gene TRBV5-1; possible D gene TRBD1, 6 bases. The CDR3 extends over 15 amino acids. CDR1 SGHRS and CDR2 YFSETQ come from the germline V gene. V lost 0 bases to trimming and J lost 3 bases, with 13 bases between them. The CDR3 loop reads CASSLVGGIYYEQYF. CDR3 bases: TGCGCCAGCAGCTTGGTAGGGGGAATCTACTACGAGCAGTACTTC.

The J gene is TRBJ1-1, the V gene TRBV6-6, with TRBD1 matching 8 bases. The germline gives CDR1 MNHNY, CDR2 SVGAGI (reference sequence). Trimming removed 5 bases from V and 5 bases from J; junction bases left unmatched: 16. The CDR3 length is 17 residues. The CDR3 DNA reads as TGTGCCAGCAGTGAATATCAAATGACAGGGGCGGGGACTGAAGCTTTCTTT. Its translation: CASSEYQMTGAGTEAFF.

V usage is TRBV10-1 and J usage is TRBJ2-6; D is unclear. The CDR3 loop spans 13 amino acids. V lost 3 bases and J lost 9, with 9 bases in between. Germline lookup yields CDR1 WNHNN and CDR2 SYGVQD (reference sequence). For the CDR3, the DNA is TGCGCCAGCAGTGATGGAGCCAGCAACGTCCTGACTTTC. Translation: CASSDGASNVLTF.

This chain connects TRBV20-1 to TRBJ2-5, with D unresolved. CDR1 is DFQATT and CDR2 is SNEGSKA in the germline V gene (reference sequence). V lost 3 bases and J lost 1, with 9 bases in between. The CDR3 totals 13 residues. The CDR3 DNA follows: TGCAGTGCTAGCGCCGGTAGCCAAGAGACCCAGTACTTC. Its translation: CSASAGSQETQYF.